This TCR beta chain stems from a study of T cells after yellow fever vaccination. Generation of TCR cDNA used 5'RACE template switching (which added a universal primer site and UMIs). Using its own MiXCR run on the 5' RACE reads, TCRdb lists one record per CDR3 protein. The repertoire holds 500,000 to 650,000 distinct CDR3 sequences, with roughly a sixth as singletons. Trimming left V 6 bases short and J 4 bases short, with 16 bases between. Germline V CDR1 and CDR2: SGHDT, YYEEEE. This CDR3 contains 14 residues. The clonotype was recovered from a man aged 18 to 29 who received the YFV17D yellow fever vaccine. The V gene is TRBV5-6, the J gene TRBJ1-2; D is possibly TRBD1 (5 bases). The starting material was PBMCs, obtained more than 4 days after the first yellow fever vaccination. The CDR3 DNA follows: TGTGCCAGCAAAGGGGACCAGGGAGCCTATGGCTACACCTTC. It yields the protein CASKGDQGAYGYTF.